Each of the 32 T cell receptor beta chains below was sequenced from the same sample in a study of T cells after yellow fever vaccination. TCRdb passed the 5' RACE reads through MiXCR, listing each CDR3 protein once. The table has approximately 330,000 distinct CDR3 sequences, under 15% seen once. The sequences come from CD4+ T cells sorted from PBMCs, collected 15 days after the yellow fever booster vaccination. The receptors here all came from a man younger than 30 who received the YFV17D yellow fever vaccine.

The gene calls are TRBV27 and TRBJ1-5; 8 nucleotides align to TRBD1. J was trimmed by 6 bases and V by 4 bases; bases with no gene match: 8. The CDR3 loop spans 15 amino acids. CDR1 is MNHEY, CDR2 SMNVEV, per germline (reference sequence). The CDR3 sequence is CASSSGTGYSQPQHF. The DNA for the CDR3 is TGTGCCAGCAGTTCCGGGACAGGTTATAGTCAGCCCCAGCATTTT.

The V gene is TRBV10-3, the J gene TRBJ2-3; 11 bases are a match to TRBD2. The CDR3 sequence is 15 residues long. Unmatched junction bases numbered 7, after V lost 7 bases and J lost 4 bases. Germline V lookup: CDR1 ENHRY, CDR2 SYGVKD. As DNA, the CDR3 is TGTGCCATCAATCTAGCGGGGGGCGGTTCAGATACGCAGTATTTT. Its protein product is CAINLAGGGSDTQYF.

The chain carries TRBV5-5 and TRBJ2-7; tentative D call: TRBD2 (7 bases). The germline V and J ends were trimmed by 4 bases and 6 bases, with 14 bases remaining between them. Germline CDR1 SGHKS, CDR2 YYEKEE (reference sequence). The CDR3 length is 13 residues. DNA of the CDR3: TGTGCCAGCAGCCCACCGGGGGGCCTCGAGCAGTACTTC. It is translated as CASSPPGGLEQYF.

This chain links TRBV9 with TRBJ2-6, with D possibly being TRBD1 (5 bases). V lost 2 bases and J 3 bases, leaving 9 bases between the germline ends. Germline CDR1 reads SGDLS; CDR2 reads YYNGEE. The CDR3 covers 15 residues. The CDR3 region is CASSVRADGANVLTF. In DNA form, the CDR3 reads TGTGCCAGCAGCGTCAGGGCTGATGGGGCCAACGTCCTGACTTTC.

This clonotype was seen only a few times. At one of its ends the junction is not consistent with the germline gene, which may arise from a read error. CDR3 DNA sequence: TGTGCCAGCAGGAGCGACTCCTACTATGAGCAGTTCTTC. Translating gives CASRSDSYYEQFF. The chain links TRBV2 to TRBJ2-1; D unresolved. There are 13 residues in the CDR3. CDR1 SNHLY and CDR2 FYNNEI come from the germline V gene.

The J gene is TRBJ1-2, the V gene TRBV3-1, with a possible D match to TRBD1 (6 bases). Germline assignment: CDR1 LGHDT and CDR2 YNNKEL (reference sequence). The ends were cut back, 2 bases at V and 6 bases at J, with 10 bases in the middle. This CDR3 has 13 amino acids. The CDR3 region has the DNA TGTGCCAGCAGCCAACCAGGGGTCCATGGCTACACCTTC. This sequence encodes CASSQPGVHGYTF.

V and J are TRBV12-3 or TRBV12-4 and TRBJ2-3; D is unclear. CDR3 size: 15 residues. V was cut by 2 bases and J by 2 bases, with 11 bases left in between. The CDR3 here is CASSLSFGHTDTQYF. Here the CDR3 DNA reads TGTGCCAGCAGTTTAAGTTTCGGCCACACAGATACGCAGTATTTT.

In this sample, this clonotype turned up a few times. This chain joins TRBV12-3 or TRBV12-4 and TRBJ1-2; D unclear. The CDR3 length is 14 residues. The ends were cut back, 6 bases at V and 2 bases at J, with 13 bases in the middle. The CDR3 loop is CASSRGLVNYGYTF. CDR3 bases: TGTGCCAGCAGCCGCGGGTTGGTGAACTATGGCTACACCTTC.

This clonotype was counted between two and nine times. The chain carries TRBV4-2 and TRBJ2-3; D remains unclear. Germline CDR1 reads LGHNA; CDR2 reads YNFKEQ. Between the trimmed V and J ends, which lost 3 bases and 6 bases, there was a span of 13 bases. The CDR3 extends over 14 amino acids. CDR3 residues: CASSQPLGRDTQYF. In nucleotides, the CDR3 is TGTGCCAGCAGCCAGCCACTGGGTCGGGATACGCAGTATTTT.

The gene calls are TRBV6-2 or TRBV6-3 and TRBJ1-1; unclear D gene. In germline, CDR1 is MNHEY, CDR2 SVGEGT. V was cut by 11 bases and J by 5 bases, with 18 bases left in between. This CDR3 is 13 amino acids long. CDR3 bases: TGTGCCGGCCGACGGGGATCGGAAACTGAAGCTTTCTTT. Protein product: CAGRRGSETEAFF.

This clonotype was counted between two and nine times. V gene TRBV29-1 combines with J gene TRBJ1-2; D is perhaps TRBD1 (5 bases). V was pared by 7 bases and J by 3 bases, with 18 bases between. The V gene's germline CDR1 is SQVTM and CDR2 ANQGSEA. The CDR3 sequence is 14 residues long. For the CDR3, the DNA is TGCAGCGCCATACCGATACAGGAATACTATGGCTACACCTTC. It yields the protein CSAIPIQEYYGYTF.

The rearrangement joins TRBV19 to TRBJ2-4; D is ambiguous. The CDR3 is made up of 15 amino acids. Trimming stripped 5 bases from V and 5 bases from J, with 16 bases between. Germline CDR1 is LNHDA and CDR2 is SQIVND (reference sequence). CDR3 sequence: CASSPLVGAENIQYF. Written as DNA, the CDR3 is TGTGCCAGTAGTCCCCTGGTTGGTGCCGAAAACATTCAGTACTTC.

This clonotype was seen at least ten times. The rearrangement uses TRBV5-1 and TRBJ2-1; D perhaps matches TRBD1 (7 bases). This CDR3 contains 17 residues. V was clipped by 4 bases and J by 0 bases, with 17 bases between them. CDR1 is SGHRS, CDR2 YFSETQ, per germline. For the CDR3, the DNA is TGCGCCAGCAGCCGCGGGGACAGCCCGGGCTCCTACAATGAGCAGTTCTTC. Encoded protein: CASSRGDSPGSYNEQFF.

This clonotype has just a few counts. The gene calls are TRBV18 and TRBJ2-2, with D unclear. The CDR3 runs 13 residues. Germline V gives CDR1 KGHSH, CDR2 LQKENI. Trimming pared 3 bases from V and 6 bases from J, leaving 8 bases between. The CDR3, as DNA: TGTGCCAGCTCACCGGATGGGTCCGGGGAGCTGTTTTTT. Protein product: CASSPDGSGELFF.

This clonotype was detected many times. The CDR3 region has the DNA TGTGCCAGCAGCTTGGCTAGCGGGGTCTACAATGAGCAGTTCTTC. Its protein product is CASSLASGVYNEQFF. The V gene is TRBV5-6, the J gene TRBJ2-1, with TRBD2 matching over 9 bases. J was trimmed by 3 bases and V by 0 bases; bases with no gene match: 1. The CDR3 loop spans 15 amino acids. Germline CDR1 SGHDT, CDR2 YYEEEE.

The chain recombines TRBV2 with TRBJ1-5; D is unclear. This CDR3 has 14 residues. Trimming removed 4 bases from V and 1 base from J, with 8 bases in between. Per the germline V gene, CDR1 is SNHLY and CDR2 is FYNNEI. The CDR3 loop reads CASSAQRSNQPQHF. Written as DNA, the CDR3 is TGTGCCAGCAGTGCACAGAGAAGCAATCAGCCCCAGCATTTT.

This clonotype was observed a few times. The chain is built from TRBV7-2 and TRBJ2-5; no clear D gene. The CDR3 is made up of 15 amino acids. Per germline, CDR1 SGHTA and CDR2 FQGNSA. V was clipped by 5 bases and J by 4 bases, with 17 bases between them. As DNA, the CDR3 is TGTGCCAGCAGCGTTAACCGGGCCAGTCGAGAGACCCAGTACTTC. Amino acid sequence: CASSVNRASRETQYF.

This clonotype was seen a handful of times. The chain links TRBV5-4 to TRBJ1-1; no firm D call. Looked up from germline, CDR1 is SGHNT and CDR2 is YYREEE (reference sequence). The CDR3 extends over 13 amino acids. V was clipped by 2 bases and J by 0 bases, with 5 bases between them. This CDR3 reads CASSFPMNTEAFF. CDR3 in DNA: TGTGCCAGCAGCTTCCCTATGAACACTGAAGCTTTCTTT.

This clonotype was seen only a few times. The rearrangement uses TRBV7-8 and TRBJ1-5; a possible D gene is TRBD1 (5 bases). This CDR3 spans 14 amino acids. V lost 5 bases, J lost 5 bases, and 13 bases lay in between. Germline CDR1 is SGHVS and CDR2 is FQNEAQ. DNA of the CDR3: TGTGCCAGCAGCCCAGGGAGGGGCCATCAGCCCCAGCATTTT. Amino acid sequence: CASSPGRGHQPQHF.

In its sample, this clonotype was seen a few times. No DNA is shown, since the ends of the CDR3 on it are uncertain; the CDR3 is the one TCRdb lists. The gene calls are TRBV20-1 and TRBJ2-2; the D segment call TRBD1 is taken from the table without a DNA check. Germline values: CDR1 DFQATT, CDR2 SNEGSKA (reference sequence). The CDR3 totals 14 residues, both ends included. The CDR3 spells CSAISAPGSGELFF.

This clonotype was seen only a few times. The chain links TRBV6-4 to TRBJ2-3; D not certain. CDR1 and CDR2 from the germline V gene are MRHNA and SNTAGT. The CDR3 has 16 amino acids. V lost 4 bases, J lost 1 base, and 15 bases lay in between. Here the CDR3 reads CASSATPTGGTDTQYF. CDR3 coding DNA: TGTGCCAGCAGTGCCACCCCCACGGGCGGCACAGATACGCAGTATTTT.

This clonotype was counted at least ten times. The gene calls are TRBV5-6 and TRBJ1-6; 9 bases line up with TRBD1. V shed 4 bases and J 7 bases; nucleotides not matched to a gene: 6. Germline V gives CDR1 SGHDT, CDR2 YYEEEE. CDR3 length equals 15 residues. The CDR3 sequence: CASSHGDRENSPLHF. The CDR3 DNA reads as TGTGCCAGCAGCCATGGGGACAGGGAAAATTCACCCCTCCACTTT.

The gene calls are TRBV7-2 and TRBJ2-7; D might be TRBD1 or TRBD2, each matching 5 bases. The CDR3 loop spans 14 amino acids. CDR1 SGHTA and CDR2 FQGNSA come from the germline V gene. Between the trimmed V and J ends, which lost 5 bases and 2 bases, there was a span of 13 bases. CDR3 region: CASSVRDGPYEQYF. The CDR3 region has the DNA TGTGCCAGCAGCGTCCGGGACGGACCCTACGAGCAGTACTTC.

In this sample, this clonotype turned up a few times. This sequence joins TRBV2 and TRBJ2-1; D might be TRBD1 (6 bases). There are 15 residues in the CDR3. The V end lost 11 bases, the J end lost 3 bases, and 20 bases lay between the germline ends. Germline CDR1 is SNHLY and CDR2 is FYNNEI. The CDR3, as DNA: TGTGCCGGTCGGCTAGGACAGAGCTTCTACAATGAGCAGTTCTTC. Its protein product is CAGRLGQSFYNEQFF. Variable domain in full (rest from reference TRBV2 and TRBJ2-1): EPEVTQTPSHQVTQMGQEVILRCVPISNHLYFYWYRQILGQKVEFLVSFYNNEISEKSEIFDDQFSVERPDGSNFTLKIRSTKLEDSAMYFCAGRLGQSFYNEQFFGPGTRLTVL.

This clonotype was detected ten times or more. The rearrangement joins TRBV19 to TRBJ2-5; 8 bases fit TRBD2. Trimming cost V 6 bases and J 2 bases; bases outside gene matches: 11. Per germline, CDR1 LNHDA and CDR2 SQIVND (reference sequence). The CDR3 has 16 amino acids. This CDR3 is CASSPGRIAGQETQYF. DNA for the CDR3: TGTGCCAGTAGCCCTGGGCGGATAGCGGGACAAGAGACCCAGTACTTC.

The CDR3 DNA follows: TGCAGTGCCCCGGGACCCTTTGATCAGCCCCAGCATTTT. The encoded protein is CSAPGPFDQPQHF. This chain joins TRBV20-1 and TRBJ1-5; D perhaps matches TRBD1 (5 bases). V was pared by 6 bases and J by 5 bases, with 14 bases between. This CDR3 has 13 residues. Germline V gene data show CDR1 as DFQATT and CDR2 as SNEGSKA (reference sequence).

This clonotype was counted only a few times. V gene TRBV7-8 combines with J gene TRBJ2-3; 13 positions match TRBD2. CDR1 and CDR2 (germline): SGHVS, FQNEAQ. V gave up 0 bases and J gave up 5 bases; unmatched junction bases: 5. The CDR3 runs 17 residues. CDR3 region: CASSLAGLAGLGDTQYF. The CDR3 DNA is TGTGCCAGCAGCTTAGCGGGACTAGCGGGGCTGGGAGATACGCAGTATTTT.

This clonotype appeared a few times. J is TRBJ2-2 and V is TRBV25-1, with D perhaps TRBD1 (6 bases). The CDR3 length is 15 residues. Per the germline V gene, CDR1 is MGHDK and CDR2 is SYGVNS. V lost 2 bases and J lost 0, with 7 bases in between. This CDR3 reads CASSEPGANTGELFF. The DNA for the CDR3 is TGTGCCAGCAGTGAACCAGGGGCGAACACCGGGGAGCTGTTTTTT.

The chain employs TRBV5-1 and TRBJ2-2; D ambiguous. This CDR3 has 14 amino acids. Per germline, CDR1 SGHRS and CDR2 YFSETQ. Deletions cut 0 bases from V and 0 bases from J, with 3 bases between. CDR3 region: CASSLGTNTGELFF. The CDR3 DNA is TGCGCCAGCAGCTTGGGCACGAACACCGGGGAGCTGTTTTTT.

This clonotype was counted only a few times. This chain uses TRBV10-1 with TRBJ1-2; D is unresolved. The germline CDR1 and CDR2 sequences are WNHNN and SYGVQD (reference sequence). This CDR3 contains 11 residues. V was trimmed by 4 bases and J by 5 bases, leaving 5 bases between them. This CDR3 is CASSVGYGYTF. The DNA of the CDR3 is TGCGCCAGCAGTGTTGGGTATGGCTACACCTTC.

This clonotype has only a few counts. The chain links TRBV6-2 or TRBV6-3 to TRBJ1-1; TRBD1 is a possible D gene (5 bases). The CDR3 has 14 residues. The germline V gene has CDR1 MNHEY and CDR2 SVGEGT. Deletions cut 9 bases from V and 0 bases from J, with 14 bases between. The CDR3, as DNA: TGTGCCAGTCTTAACAGGCCTATGAACACTGAAGCTTTCTTT. Translated: CASLNRPMNTEAFF.

The chain recombines TRBV20-1 with TRBJ1-6; the D is unclear. The CDR3 loop spans 12 amino acids. Trimming pared 6 bases from V and 8 bases from J, leaving 11 bases between. The germline gives CDR1 DFQATT, CDR2 SNEGSKA (reference sequence). The CDR3 DNA reads TGCAGTGCACCCAATAGGGATTCACCCCTCCACTTT. Residues: CSAPNRDSPLHF.